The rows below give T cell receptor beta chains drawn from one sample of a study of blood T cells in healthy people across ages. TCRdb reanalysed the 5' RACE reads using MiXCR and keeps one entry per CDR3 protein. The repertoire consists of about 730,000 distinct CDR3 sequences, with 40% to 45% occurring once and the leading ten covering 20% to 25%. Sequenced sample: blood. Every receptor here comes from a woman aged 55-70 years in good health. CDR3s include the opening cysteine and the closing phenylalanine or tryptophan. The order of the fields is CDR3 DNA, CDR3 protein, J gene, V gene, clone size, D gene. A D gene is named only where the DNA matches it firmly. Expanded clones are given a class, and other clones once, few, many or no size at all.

cdr3_nt: TGTGCCATCAGTGGAGGGCAAGACCGGGATGAGCAGTTCTTC; cdr3_aa: CAISGGQDRDEQFF; j_call: TRBJ2-1; v_call: TRBV10-3; clone_size: .; d_call: .
cdr3_nt: TGTGCCAGCAGGACAGCGGCCACCTCCTACAATGAGCAGTTCTTC; cdr3_aa: CASRTAATSYNEQFF; j_call: TRBJ2-1; v_call: TRBV6-2/TRBV6-3; clone_size: once; d_call: .
cdr3_nt: TGTGCCAGCAGTTATAGCGGGGGTCCCTTGAATGAGCAGTTCTTC; cdr3_aa: CASSYSGGPLNEQFF; j_call: TRBJ2-1; v_call: TRBV6-2/TRBV6-3; clone_size: few; d_call: TRBD2
cdr3_nt: TGCAGTGCTCAGCTAGCGGGAGCAGAGACCCAGTACTTC; cdr3_aa: CSAQLAGAETQYF; j_call: TRBJ2-5; v_call: TRBV20-1; clone_size: few; d_call: TRBD2
cdr3_nt: TGTGCCAGCAACGGACAAGGGAGAGGAACAGATACGCAGTATTTT; cdr3_aa: CASNGQGRGTDTQYF; j_call: TRBJ2-3; v_call: TRBV6-2/TRBV6-3; clone_size: .; d_call: .
cdr3_nt: TGTGCCAGCATCCCCTCGGTACTAGGGGGCTACGAGCAGTACTTC; cdr3_aa: CASIPSVLGGYEQYF; j_call: TRBJ2-7; v_call: TRBV7-2; clone_size: few; d_call: .
cdr3_nt: TGCGCCAGCAGCCAAGATCCCGGTAGAAGAGATACGCAGTATTTT; cdr3_aa: CASSQDPGRRDTQYF; j_call: TRBJ2-3; v_call: TRBV4-1; clone_size: .; d_call: .
cdr3_nt: TGTGCCAGCAGCGTAGGGACCGGAGGCGGCTACACCTTC; cdr3_aa: CASSVGTGGGYTF; j_call: TRBJ1-2; v_call: TRBV11-2; clone_size: few; d_call: .
cdr3_nt: TGTGCCAGCAGCGTAGATGGGGGGATGGGTAGCTATGGCTACACCTTC; cdr3_aa: CASSVDGGMGSYGYTF; j_call: TRBJ1-2; v_call: TRBV9; clone_size: once; d_call: .
cdr3_nt: TGTGCCAGCAACCTAGGGGGTAAGGCGGACACTGAAGCTTTCTTT; cdr3_aa: CASNLGGKADTEAFF; j_call: TRBJ1-1; v_call: TRBV6-1; clone_size: few; d_call: .
cdr3_nt: TGTGCCAGCAGCTTACGAGACAGGAAGTACAATGAGCAGTTCTTC; cdr3_aa: CASSLRDRKYNEQFF; j_call: TRBJ2-1; v_call: TRBV7-3; clone_size: .; d_call: .
cdr3_nt: TGTGCCAGCAGCGTAGGAGGGACCGGCACAGATATGCAGTATTTT; cdr3_aa: CASSVGGTGTDMQYF; j_call: TRBJ2-3; v_call: TRBV9; clone_size: .; d_call: .
cdr3_nt: TGCGCCAGCAGCTTGGGGGTACTAGCGGCTAGCACAGATACGCAGTATTTT; cdr3_aa: CASSLGVLAASTDTQYF; j_call: TRBJ2-3; v_call: TRBV5-1; clone_size: few; d_call: TRBD2
cdr3_nt: TGTGCCAGCAGGGGGACAGGCCATCAGCCCCAGCATTTT; cdr3_aa: CASRGTGHQPQHF; j_call: TRBJ1-5; v_call: TRBV6-1; clone_size: .; d_call: TRBD1
cdr3_nt: TGTGCCAGCAGCCAACCGACCGCGAATACGCAGTATTTT; cdr3_aa: CASSQPTANTQYF; j_call: TRBJ2-3; v_call: TRBV6-5; clone_size: .; d_call: .
cdr3_nt: TGCGCCAGCAGCCAAGATCTTATGACAGCGAGTAATTCACCCCTCCACTTT; cdr3_aa: CASSQDLMTASNSPLHF; j_call: TRBJ1-6; v_call: TRBV4-3; clone_size: .; d_call: .
cdr3_nt: TGTGCCAGCAGTGAAGGCACTTCCAGCTCTGGGGCCAACGTCCTGACTTTC; cdr3_aa: CASSEGTSSSGANVLTF; j_call: TRBJ2-6; v_call: TRBV6-1; clone_size: .; d_call: .
cdr3_nt: TGTGCCAGCAGTTTTGGCGGTTACCAAGAGACCCAGTACTTC; cdr3_aa: CASSFGGYQETQYF; j_call: TRBJ2-5; v_call: TRBV28; clone_size: .; d_call: .
cdr3_nt: TGTGCCAGCAGTTTAGGGGCTAGCGTAGAGACCCAGTACTTC; cdr3_aa: CASSLGASVETQYF; j_call: TRBJ2-5; v_call: TRBV6-5; clone_size: few; d_call: .
cdr3_nt: TGCAGTGCTAGAGATCCCACAGGGCCAAGCACAGATACGCAGTATTTT; cdr3_aa: CSARDPTGPSTDTQYF; j_call: TRBJ2-3; v_call: TRBV20-1; clone_size: once; d_call: .
cdr3_nt: TGCAGTGCGGGGGACAGGATGGCCAAAAACATTCAGTACTTC; cdr3_aa: CSAGDRMAKNIQYF; j_call: TRBJ2-4; v_call: TRBV20-1; clone_size: .; d_call: TRBD1
cdr3_nt: TGCAGTGCCCTTGGGGAAGCGGGGACAGATACGCAGTATTTT; cdr3_aa: CSALGEAGTDTQYF; j_call: TRBJ2-3; v_call: TRBV20-1; clone_size: few; d_call: TRBD2
cdr3_nt: TGTGCCACCCTGGGGGATTTGGAGCAGTACTTC; cdr3_aa: CATLGDLEQYF; j_call: TRBJ2-7; v_call: TRBV10-3; clone_size: .; d_call: .
cdr3_nt: TGCAGTGCTAGAGGAGGCGGGAGTCCCTACGAGCAGTACTTC; cdr3_aa: CSARGGGSPYEQYF; j_call: TRBJ2-7; v_call: TRBV20-1; clone_size: .; d_call: TRBD2
cdr3_nt: TGTGCCAGCGCAAGGACTAGCGGGGGCCCTTTTAGCACAGATACGCAGTATTTT; cdr3_aa: CASARTSGGPFSTDTQYF; j_call: TRBJ2-3; v_call: TRBV7-9; clone_size: few; d_call: TRBD2
cdr3_nt: TGTGCCAGCAGCTTAGAAGGGGTGGATACGCAGTATTTT; cdr3_aa: CASSLEGVDTQYF; j_call: TRBJ2-3; v_call: TRBV7-9; clone_size: few; d_call: .
cdr3_nt: TGCAGCGTTGAGGAGGGGTTTGGCTACACCTTC; cdr3_aa: CSVEEGFGYTF; j_call: TRBJ1-2; v_call: TRBV29-1; clone_size: few; d_call: .
cdr3_nt: TGTGCCAGCAGTAGCGAGGACTACCTCGACACCGGGGAGCTGTTTTTT; cdr3_aa: CASSSEDYLDTGELFF; j_call: TRBJ2-2; v_call: TRBV6-5; clone_size: .; d_call: .
cdr3_nt: TGTGCCAGCAGCTTAGCCCCGACAGGGAACGAGCAGTACTTC; cdr3_aa: CASSLAPTGNEQYF; j_call: TRBJ2-7; v_call: TRBV7-2; clone_size: many; d_call: TRBD1